The 7 T cell receptor beta chains given below trace back to one sample, sequenced in a study of early T cells in non-severe SARS-CoV-2 infection. TCRdb itself ran the 5' RACE reads through MiXCR, one entry per CDR3 protein. The top ten clones hold 7.6% of a sample with around 77,000 distinct CDR3 sequences, around 10% of them seen once. The material sequenced was whole blood, taken at baseline. The receptors derive from an adult who was a healthcare worker with PCR-confirmed SARS-CoV-2 infection or an uninfected control (not recorded which).

The gene calls are TRBV29-1 and TRBJ2-2, with D unresolved. Trimming shortened V by 4 bases and J by 8 bases, and 8 bases separated the two germline ends. Germline V gene lookup returns CDR1 SQVTM and CDR2 ANQGSEA. This CDR3 region has 11 residues. For the CDR3, the DNA is TGCAGCGTTGGGTGGGCAGGGGAGCTGTTTTTT. Translating gives CSVGWAGELFF.

The rearrangement links TRBV6-2 or TRBV6-3 to TRBJ2-1; D not certain. This CDR3 is built from 13 residues. Germline V lookup: CDR1 MNHEY, CDR2 SVGEGT. Trimming shortened V by 7 bases and J by 4 bases, and 11 bases separated the two germline ends. The CDR3 loop is CASTRNLYNEQFF. In nucleotides, the CDR3 is TGTGCCAGCACCAGAAACCTATACAATGAGCAGTTCTTC.

J is TRBJ2-1 and V is TRBV5-1, with 11 bases identical to TRBD2. Germline CDR1 is SGHRS and CDR2 is YFSETQ. Trimming at V came to 4 bases and at J to 7 bases, leaving 4 bases not matched to a gene. This CDR3 comprises 14 residues. The CDR3 DNA sequence: TGCGCCAGCAGCGTGGGACTAGCGGTAAATGAGCAGTTCTTC. Translation: CASSVGLAVNEQFF.

This clonotype was seen many times. V is TRBV11-2 and J is TRBJ2-1, with 9 bases fitting TRBD2. From germline, CDR1 is SGHAT and CDR2 FQNNGV. The CDR3 totals 16 residues. The trim removed 2 bases at V and 6 bases at J, leaving 8 bases unmatched. The CDR3 coding sequence is TGTGCCAGCAGCTTATCGGCTAGCGGGATGGCCAATGAGCAGTTCTTC. It encodes CASSLSASGMANEQFF.

This clonotype was recorded a few times. The rearrangement uses TRBV28 and TRBJ1-4; unclear D gene. The V gene lost 7 bases and the J gene lost 4 bases, with 13 bases spanning the gap. Per the germline V gene, CDR1 is MDHEN and CDR2 is SYDVKM. The CDR3 is 14 residues long. Here the CDR3 reads CASTHGSRNEKLFF. CDR3 nucleotides: TGTGCCAGCACCCATGGGAGCCGTAATGAAAAACTGTTTTTT.

This clonotype was found many times. This chain links TRBV24-1 with TRBJ2-3; a weak D match, TRBD2 (6 bases). Germline-derived CDR1 and CDR2 are KGHDR and SFDVKD. This CDR3 region has 13 residues. The V and J ends lost 5 bases and 4 bases respectively, with 9 bases between them. In DNA form, the CDR3 reads TGTGCCACCAGTGCCGGAGGGGCAGATACGCAGTATTTT. This codes for CATSAGGADTQYF.

This clonotype was seen repeatedly, ten times or more. The V gene is TRBV11-2, the J gene TRBJ2-3; 12 bases are a match to TRBD2. The CDR3 consists of 16 residues. V shed 5 bases and J 7 bases; nucleotides not matched to a gene: 10. Germline assignment: CDR1 SGHAT and CDR2 FQNNGV. The CDR3 here is CASSLTSGGRPYTQYF. CDR3 nucleotide sequence: TGTGCCAGCAGCCTTACTAGCGGGGGGAGACCATATACGCAGTATTTT. Looking up the rest from reference TRBV11-2 and TRBJ2-3 gives the full variable domain: EAGVAQSPRYKIIEKRQSVAFWCNPISGHATLYWYQQILGQGPKLLIQFQNNGVVDDSQLPKDRFSAERLKGVDSTLKIQPAKLEDSAVYLCASSLTSGGRPYTQYFGPGTRLTVL.